The rows below give T cell receptor beta chains drawn from one sample of a study of blood T cell repertoires in COVID-19. Produced via immunoSEQ multiplex PCR; TCRdb's table is partial and in-frame only. Of 65,000 to 85,000 clones detected, over 75% appear once; the ten largest clones hold 6.9%. Sequenced input: peripheral blood. Receptor source: a human donor in a cohort sampled during active COVID-19. Each CDR3 is given with its conserved first and last residue. The D gene is left open where the match is weak. The listing skips clone size in some rows; elsewhere it reads once, few, many or a size class.

d_call,j_call,clone_size,v_call,cdr3_aa,cdr3_nt
-,TRBJ1-1,-,TRBV7-8,CASSLPTGKTEAFF,TGTGCCAGCAGCTTACCGACAGGCAAGACTGAAGCTTTCTTT
-,TRBJ2-3,-,TRBV6-1,CASSEVRGTDTQYF,TGTGCCAGCAGTGAAGTCCGGGGCACAGATACGCAGTATTTT
-,TRBJ1-2,-,TRBV5-1,CASSFTGGSGYTF,TGCGCCAGCAGCTTTACGGGTGGGAGCGGCTACACCTTC
-,TRBJ1-6,-,TRBV6-5,CASSPPPPARPYF,TGTGCCAGCAGCCCCCCGCCCCCCGCTAGGCCCTACTTT
-,TRBJ2-1,-,TRBV4-3,CASSQDRNNNEQFF,TGCGCCAGCAGCCAAGATCGCAACAACAATGAGCAGTTCTTC
-,TRBJ2-7,-,TRBV6-5,CASSYLGDEQYF,TGTGCCAGCAGTTACCTCGGTGACGAGCAGTACTTC
TRBD1,TRBJ2-2,-,TRBV24-1,CATSDQGGQGFNTGELFF,TGTGCCACCAGTGATCAGGGGGGACAGGGCTTTAACACCGGGGAGCTGTTTTTT
TRBD1,TRBJ2-7,-,TRBV29-1,CSVAQGAGEQYF,TGCAGCGTTGCGCAGGGGGCGGGGGAGCAGTACTTC
TRBD2,TRBJ2-7,-,TRBV7-9,CASSLASGGLDYEQYF,TGTGCCAGCAGCTTAGCCAGCGGGGGCCTGGACTACGAGCAGTACTTC
-,TRBJ1-3,-,TRBV28,CASSFSELSGNTIYF,TGTGCCAGCAGTTTTAGTGAGCTCTCTGGAAACACCATATATTTT
-,TRBJ1-2,-,TRBV5-1,CASSLVGGDGYTF,TGCGCCAGCAGCTTGGTTGGAGGGGACGGCTACACCTTC
-,TRBJ2-1,-,TRBV7-9,CASSSGVLVFNEQFF,TGTGCCAGCAGCTCGGGGGTATTAGTTTTCAATGAGCAGTTCTTC
-,TRBJ2-3,-,TRBV3-1/TRBV3-2,CASSQAFQIPSTDTQYF,TGTGCCAGCAGCCAAGCCTTCCAGATACCTAGCACAGATACGCAGTATTTT
TRBD1,TRBJ1-1,-,TRBV4-3,CASSLSQGAEAFF,TGCGCCAGCAGCCTTTCACAGGGGGCTGAAGCTTTCTTT
TRBD1,TRBJ2-1,-,TRBV5-1,CASSSGQGSYNEQFF,TGCGCCAGCAGCTCTGGACAGGGGTCATACAATGAGCAGTTCTTC
TRBD2,TRBJ2-1,once,TRBV5-1,CASSLDSGAYNEQFF,TGCGCCAGCAGCTTGGATAGCGGGGCCTACAATGAGCAGTTCTTC
-,TRBJ2-7,-,TRBV2,CASSVGGTVSSYEQYF,TGTGCCAGCAGTGTAGGGGGGACAGTGAGCTCCTACGAGCAGTACTTC
-,TRBJ2-3,-,TRBV5-6,CASSLSSWTDTQYF,TGTGCCAGCAGCTTGAGCTCTTGGACAGATACGCAGTATTTT
TRBD2,TRBJ2-7,-,TRBV28,CASSAHTSGGYEQYF,TGTGCCAGCAGTGCCCATACTAGCGGGGGGTACGAGCAGTACTTC
-,TRBJ2-3,-,TRBV7-9,CASSLLRGSSTDTQYF,TGTGCCAGCAGCTTACTCCGGGGATCTAGCACAGATACGCAGTATTTT
TRBD1,TRBJ2-3,-,TRBV5-4,CASIQAGTGNTDTQYF,TGTGCCAGCATCCAAGCCGGGACAGGGAACACAGATACGCAGTATTTT
-,TRBJ2-3,-,TRBV9,CASSVESRADTQYF,TGTGCCAGCAGCGTAGAGTCCAGGGCAGATACGCAGTATTTT
TRBD1,TRBJ1-5,-,TRBV19,CASSIGTANQPQHF,TGTGCCAGTAGTATCGGGACAGCTAATCAGCCCCAGCATTTT
TRBD2,TRBJ2-1,once,TRBV5-1,CASSLNRGLASGGFYNEQFF,TGCGCCAGCAGCTTAAACAGGGGTTTGGCTAGCGGGGGGTTTTACAATGAGCAGTTCTTC